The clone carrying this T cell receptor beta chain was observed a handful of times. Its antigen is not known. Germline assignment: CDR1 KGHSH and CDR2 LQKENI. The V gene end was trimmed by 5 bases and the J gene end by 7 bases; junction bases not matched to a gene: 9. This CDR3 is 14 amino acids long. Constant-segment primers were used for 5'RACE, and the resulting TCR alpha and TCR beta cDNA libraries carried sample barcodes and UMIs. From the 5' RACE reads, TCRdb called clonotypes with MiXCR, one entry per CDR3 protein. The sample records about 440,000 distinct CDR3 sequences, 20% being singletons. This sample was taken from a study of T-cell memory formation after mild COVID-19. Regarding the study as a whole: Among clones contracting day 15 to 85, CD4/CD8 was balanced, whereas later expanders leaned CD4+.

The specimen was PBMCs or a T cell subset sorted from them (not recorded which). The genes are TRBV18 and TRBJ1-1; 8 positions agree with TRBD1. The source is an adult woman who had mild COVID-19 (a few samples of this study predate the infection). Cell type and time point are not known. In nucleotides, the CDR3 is TGTGCCAGCTCATCCTTGGACAGGGTGAATGAAGCTTTCTTT. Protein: CASSSLDRVNEAFF.